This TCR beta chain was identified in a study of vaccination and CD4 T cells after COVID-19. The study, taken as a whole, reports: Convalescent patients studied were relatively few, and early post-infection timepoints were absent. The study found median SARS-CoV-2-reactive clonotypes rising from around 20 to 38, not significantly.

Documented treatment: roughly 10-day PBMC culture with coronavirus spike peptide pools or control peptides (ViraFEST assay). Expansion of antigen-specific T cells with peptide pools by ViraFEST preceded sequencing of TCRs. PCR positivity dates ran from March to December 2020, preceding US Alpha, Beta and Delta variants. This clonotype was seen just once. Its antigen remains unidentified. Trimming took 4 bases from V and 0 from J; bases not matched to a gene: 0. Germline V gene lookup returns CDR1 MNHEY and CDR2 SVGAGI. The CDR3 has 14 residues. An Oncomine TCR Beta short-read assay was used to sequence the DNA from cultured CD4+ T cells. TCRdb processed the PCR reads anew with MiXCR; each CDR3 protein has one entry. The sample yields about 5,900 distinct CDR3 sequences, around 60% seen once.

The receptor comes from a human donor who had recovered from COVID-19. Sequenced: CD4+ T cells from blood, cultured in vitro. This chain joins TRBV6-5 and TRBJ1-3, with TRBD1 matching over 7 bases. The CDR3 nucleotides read TGTGCCAGCAGTTCAGGGGGCTCTGGAAACACCATATATTTT. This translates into CASSSGGSGNTIYF.